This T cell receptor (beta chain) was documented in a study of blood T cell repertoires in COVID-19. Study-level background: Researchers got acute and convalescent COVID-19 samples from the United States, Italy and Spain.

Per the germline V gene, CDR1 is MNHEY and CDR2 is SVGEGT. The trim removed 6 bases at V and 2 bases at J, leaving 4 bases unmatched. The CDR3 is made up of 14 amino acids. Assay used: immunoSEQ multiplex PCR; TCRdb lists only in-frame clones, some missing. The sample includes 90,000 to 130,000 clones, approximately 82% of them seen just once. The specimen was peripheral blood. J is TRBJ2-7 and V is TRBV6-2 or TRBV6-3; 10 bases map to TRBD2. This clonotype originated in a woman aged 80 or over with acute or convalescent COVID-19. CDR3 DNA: TGTGCCAGCAGCGAAGCGGGAGGGCCCTACGAGCAGTACTTC. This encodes CASSEAGGPYEQYF.